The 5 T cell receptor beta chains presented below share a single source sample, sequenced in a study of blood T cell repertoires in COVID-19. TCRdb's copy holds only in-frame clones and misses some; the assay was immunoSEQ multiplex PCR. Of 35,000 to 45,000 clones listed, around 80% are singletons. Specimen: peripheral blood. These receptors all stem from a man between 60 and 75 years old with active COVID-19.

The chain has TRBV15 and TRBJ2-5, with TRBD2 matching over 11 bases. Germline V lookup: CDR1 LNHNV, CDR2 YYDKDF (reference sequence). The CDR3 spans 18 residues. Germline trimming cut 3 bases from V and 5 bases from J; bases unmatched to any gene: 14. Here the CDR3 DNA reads TGTGCCACCAGCAGGTCTCCGGGACTAGCGGACCCGAGGGAGACCCAGTACTTC. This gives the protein CATSRSPGLADPRETQYF.

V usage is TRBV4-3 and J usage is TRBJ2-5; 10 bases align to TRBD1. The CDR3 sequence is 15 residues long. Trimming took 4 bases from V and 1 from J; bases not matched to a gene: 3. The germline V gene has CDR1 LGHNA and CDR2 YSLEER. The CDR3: CASSPGDRGQETQYF. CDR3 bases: TGCGCCAGCAGCCCAGGGGACAGGGGCCAAGAGACCCAGTACTTC.

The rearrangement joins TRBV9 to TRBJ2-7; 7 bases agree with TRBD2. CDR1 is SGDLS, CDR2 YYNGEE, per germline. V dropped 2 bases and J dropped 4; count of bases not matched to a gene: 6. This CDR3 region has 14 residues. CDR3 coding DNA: TGTGCCAGCAGCGTGGGAGGGGCCGCGTACGAGCAGTACTTC. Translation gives CASSVGGAAYEQYF.

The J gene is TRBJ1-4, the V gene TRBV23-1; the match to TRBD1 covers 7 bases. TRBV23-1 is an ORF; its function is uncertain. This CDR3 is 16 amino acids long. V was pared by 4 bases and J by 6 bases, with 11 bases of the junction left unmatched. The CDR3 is CASSRKGQTRDEKLFF. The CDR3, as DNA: TGCGCCAGCAGTCGAAAGGGACAGACGAGAGATGAAAAACTGTTTTTT.

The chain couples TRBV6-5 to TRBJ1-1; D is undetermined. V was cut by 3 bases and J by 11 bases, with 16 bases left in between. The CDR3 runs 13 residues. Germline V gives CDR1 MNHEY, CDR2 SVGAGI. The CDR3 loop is CASSYRGPRMAFF. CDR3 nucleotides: TGTGCCAGCAGTTATAGAGGGCCTAGGATGGCTTTCTTT.